The 6 T cell receptor beta chains in this list originate from one sample, sequenced in a study of identical twins. TCRdb re-derived calls from the 5' RACE reads in MiXCR, one entry per CDR3 protein. This sample has a few hundred thousand distinct CDR3 sequences, with 20% to 25% found just once. These same records also appear under a second study, on T cells expressing NK-cell markers.

The sample was CD4+ T cells sorted from blood. The receptors derive from a woman between 18 and 29 years old in good health.

This clonotype was picked up a small number of times. The genes are TRBV2 and TRBJ1-2, with 7 bases lining up with TRBD1. Trimming cost V 6 bases and J 8 bases; bases outside gene matches: 9. Germline CDR1 SNHLY, CDR2 FYNNEI. The CDR3 sequence is 13 residues long. CDR3 sequence reads: CASRTGSWDGYTF. The DNA for the CDR3 is TGTGCCAGCAGGACAGGGTCGTGGGACGGCTACACCTTC.

The chain combines TRBV5-5 with TRBJ2-2; D possibly corresponds to TRBD2 (5 bases). Germline V gene data show CDR1 as SGHKS and CDR2 as YYEKEE (reference sequence). Trimming took off 1 base at V and 0 bases at J, with 16 bases between the two ends. The CDR3 spans 18 residues. CDR3 protein: CASSLFSLESANTGELFF. The CDR3 DNA is TGTGCCAGCAGCTTGTTTTCACTAGAGTCAGCGAACACCGGGGAGCTGTTTTTT.

The V gene is TRBV5-1, the J gene TRBJ2-1, with D unresolved. Germline values: CDR1 SGHRS, CDR2 YFSETQ. Deletions cut 1 base from V and 5 bases from J, with 7 bases between. The length of the CDR3 is 13 residues. The CDR3 spells CASSLIVNNEQFF. In DNA form, the CDR3 reads TGCGCCAGCAGCTTGATCGTTAACAATGAGCAGTTCTTC.

J is TRBJ2-3 and V is TRBV7-2; D not certain. Germline V lookup: CDR1 SGHTA, CDR2 FQGNSA. The V end lost 1 base, the J end lost 3 bases, and 5 bases lay between the germline ends. The CDR3 consists of 13 residues. CDR3 DNA sequence: TGTGCCAGCAGCTTAGAGAAGACAGATACGCAGTATTTT. It is translated as CASSLEKTDTQYF.

This clonotype appeared a few times. The rearrangement joins TRBV29-1 to TRBJ2-1; 8 bases are a match to TRBD2. V lost 4 bases, J lost 7 bases, and 3 bases stayed unmatched. This CDR3 is built from 12 residues. Germline CDR1 is SQVTM and CDR2 is ANQGSEA. The CDR3 region has the DNA TGCAGCGTTGGAGCGGGAGCTAATGAGCAGTTCTTC. This encodes CSVGAGANEQFF.

CDR3 protein: CSPKAESSYEQYF. CDR3 DNA: TGCAGTCCCAAGGCGGAAAGCTCCTACGAGCAGTACTTC. The rearrangement uses TRBV20-1 and TRBJ2-7; unclear D gene. The CDR3 is 13 amino acids. Germline values: CDR1 DFQATT, CDR2 SNEGSKA (reference sequence). The V end was cut by 8 bases, the J end by 0 bases, with 14 bases between.